A single sample gave rise to the 10 T cell receptor beta chains below, sequenced in a study of technical replicates of blood from a handful of donors. Generated by immunoSEQ multiplex PCR, the TCRdb table keeps only in-frame clones and is missing some. The sample carries over 50,000 clones, nearly 95% recorded once. The sequencing input was PBMCs. These receptors were obtained from a human donor in good health. Some clones in this sample may be carry-over from other donors' samples.

The rearrangement uses TRBV2 and TRBJ1-5, with 7 bases fitting TRBD1. V trimming: 9 bases; J trimming: 2 bases; junction bases outside the gene matches: 7. Germline V lookup: CDR1 SNHLY, CDR2 FYNNEI. The CDR3 extends over 14 amino acids. Here the CDR3 reads CASDRTGRNQPQHF. The CDR3 DNA follows: TGTGCCAGTGACCGGACAGGCCGCAATCAGCCCCAGCATTTT.

The CDR3: CASSFRGWDEQFF. For the CDR3, the DNA is TGTGCCAGCAGCTTCCGGGGGTGGGATGAGCAGTTCTTC. The chain couples TRBV7-9 to TRBJ2-1; tentatively, D is TRBD2 (6 bases). The CDR3 contains 13 residues. V was trimmed by 3 bases and J by 8 bases, leaving 11 bases between them. In germline, CDR1 is SEHNR, CDR2 FQNEAQ (reference sequence).

V is TRBV6-5 and J is TRBJ2-1; weak D call: TRBD1 (6 bases). Trimming removed 6 bases at V and 2 bases at J, with 14 bases between. This CDR3 comprises 15 residues. Germline V gives CDR1 MNHEY, CDR2 SVGAGI. CDR3 in DNA: TGTGCCAGCAGGAGAACAGGGAGAACCTACAATGAGCAGTTCTTC. This encodes CASRRTGRTYNEQFF.

This clone has a single count. The V gene is TRBV2, the J gene TRBJ1-6, with TRBD1 identical over 8 bases. Germline-derived CDR1 and CDR2 are SNHLY and FYNNEI. After removal of 5 bases from V and 5 bases from J, the junction contained 8 bases not matched to a gene. This CDR3 region has 16 residues. CDR3 coding DNA: TGTGCCAGCAGTTATGACAGGGGATCTAATAATTCACCCCTCCACTTT. This gives the protein CASSYDRGSNNSPLHF.

V usage is TRBV7-2 and J usage is TRBJ2-7; 10 nucleotides line up with TRBD1. V gave up 2 bases and J gave up 3 bases; unmatched junction bases: 4. This CDR3 has 15 amino acids. Germline CDR1 and CDR2: SGHTA and FQGNSA. The DNA of the CDR3 is TGTGCCAGCAGCTTAAGGACAGGGGGTGACTACGAGCAGTACTTC. Encoded protein: CASSLRTGGDYEQYF.

The gene calls are TRBV7-2 and TRBJ2-3, with a possible D match to TRBD2 (6 bases). Trimming removed 5 bases from V and 1 base from J, with 13 bases in between. There are 15 residues in the CDR3. Germline CDR1 is SGHTA and CDR2 is FQGNSA. The CDR3 sequence is CASSPGGARTDTQYF. The CDR3 DNA sequence: TGTGCCAGCAGCCCTGGCGGGGCCCGCACAGATACGCAGTATTTT.

This chain uses TRBV4-1 with TRBJ2-1; 8 bases align to TRBD2. CDR1 MGHRA and CDR2 YSYEKL come from the germline V gene. The CDR3 totals 18 residues. Losses at the gene ends were 3 bases for V and 1 base for J; bases not matched to a gene: 11. Written as DNA, the CDR3 is TGCGCCAGCAGCCAGATCCTACTCAGCGGGGGATCCTACAATGAGCAGTTCTTC. Translated, it gives CASSQILLSGGSYNEQFF.

The V gene is TRBV4-1, the J gene TRBJ2-5; tentative D call: TRBD2 (7 bases). CDR1 is MGHRA and CDR2 is YSYEKL in the germline V gene. The length of the CDR3 is 18 residues. V lost 0 bases and J 3 bases, leaving 20 bases between the germline ends. Here the CDR3 reads CASSQDLMVGGLKETQYF. The CDR3, as DNA: TGCGCCAGCAGCCAAGATCTGATGGTGGGGGGGCTCAAAGAGACCCAGTACTTC.

This rearrangement joins TRBV7-3 to TRBJ2-1, with 7 bases identical to TRBD2. CDR3 length: 15 residues. Germline V gives CDR1 SGHTA, CDR2 FQGTGA. V dropped 5 bases and J dropped 0; count of bases not matched to a gene: 4. The CDR3 region has the DNA TGTGCCAGCAGCCTAGCGGCCAGCTCCTACAATGAGCAGTTCTTC. Translating gives CASSLAASSYNEQFF.

As DNA, the CDR3 is TGTGCCAGCAGCGTGACGACAGGGGGCCTTTCAGATACGCAGTATTTT. This translates into CASSVTTGGLSDTQYF. V gene TRBV9 combines with J gene TRBJ2-3; 10 bases map to TRBD1. V dropped 2 bases and J dropped 4; count of bases not matched to a gene: 7. The CDR3 extends over 16 amino acids. Germline loops: CDR1 SGDLS, CDR2 YYNGEE.